Below, 10 T cell receptor beta chains from the same sample are listed, as sequenced in a study of shared clonotypes between healthy human individuals. TCRdb's copy holds only in-frame clones and misses some; the assay was immunoSEQ multiplex PCR. The sample has approximately 1,500,000 clones, around 97% seen once. The material sequenced was naive CD4+ T cells sorted from blood. The subset was: CD45RA+ positively selected. These receptors originate from a young man in good health.

This chain links TRBV29-1 with TRBJ2-3; possibly TRBD2 for D (5 bases). This CDR3 is 12 amino acids long. Trimming pared 6 bases from V and 1 base from J, leaving 8 bases between. Germline V gene sequence: CDR1 SQVTM, CDR2 ANQGSEA. DNA of the CDR3: TGCAGCGTCCGAGCGGGCACAGATACGCAGTATTTT. The encoded protein is CSVRAGTDTQYF.

This clone was seen a few times. The chain recombines TRBV28 with TRBJ2-7; D is possibly TRBD1 (7 bases). There are 15 residues in the CDR3. V was pared by 3 bases and J by 7 bases, with 19 bases between. Per the germline V gene, CDR1 is MDHEN and CDR2 is SYDVKM. The CDR3 nucleotides are TGTGCCAGCAGTTTGGGGGGACAGAATCCGAGAGAGCAGTACTTC. Protein: CASSLGGQNPREQYF.

The CDR3 sequence: CASSSPRPPDYEQYF. The CDR3 DNA sequence: TGTGCCAGCAGTTCCCCCAGACCCCCGGACTACGAGCAGTACTTC. The chain links TRBV28 to TRBJ2-7; D is unresolved. The germline CDR1 and CDR2 sequences are MDHEN and SYDVKM. The CDR3 is 15 residues long. The V end was cut by 4 bases, the J end by 3 bases, with 16 bases between.

As to this clone: Other DNA sequences in the same sample also yield this CDR3. The rearrangement uses TRBV7-2 and TRBJ2-3, with D maybe TRBD2 (5 bases). Trimming stripped 0 bases from V and 4 bases from J, with 8 bases between. CDR1 is SGHTA and CDR2 is FQGNSA in the germline V gene. CDR3 length equals 14 residues. The DNA for the CDR3 is TGTGCCAGCAGCTTAGCGAGAGGGTCAGATACGCAGTATTTT. It translates to CASSLARGSDTQYF.

CDR3 loop: CAIAGTTYDTQYF. The CDR3 bases are TGTGCGATCGCGGGGACTACCTATGATACGCAGTATTTT. J is TRBJ2-3 and V is TRBV7-9; TRBD2 matches at 7 bases. Germline V CDR1 and CDR2: SEHNR, FQNEAQ (reference sequence). This CDR3 is 13 amino acids long.

This chain connects TRBV25-1 to TRBJ2-5, with 8 bases aligning to TRBD1. Germline CDR1 MGHDK, CDR2 SYGVNS. The junction had 6 bases not matched to a gene; V was cut back by 5 bases and J by 4 bases. The CDR3 runs to 14 residues. The DNA of the CDR3 is TGTGCCAGCAGTCCCGGCAGGGGGCGAGAGACCCAGTACTTC. It codes for CASSPGRGRETQYF.

The V gene is TRBV7-3, the J gene TRBJ2-1, with 10 bases lining up with TRBD1. CDR3 length equals 15 residues. Germline values: CDR1 SGHTA, CDR2 FQGTGA. V lost 4 bases, J lost 4 bases, and 4 bases stayed unmatched. CDR3 loop: CASSSDRGRYNEQFF. The DNA of the CDR3 is TGTGCCAGCAGCTCGGACAGGGGGAGGTACAATGAGCAGTTCTTC.

The chain joins TRBV2 to TRBJ2-3; no reliable D call. V lost 6 bases and J 0 bases, leaving 16 bases between the germline ends. The CDR3 extends over 16 amino acids. The germline V gene has CDR1 SNHLY and CDR2 FYNNEI. CDR3 sequence reads: CASRRISRASTDTQYF. The CDR3 DNA sequence: TGTGCCAGCAGGAGAATTTCTAGAGCCAGCACAGATACGCAGTATTTT.

CDR3 sequence: CASSPRGGTGELFF. CDR3 in DNA: TGCGCCAGCAGCCCGCGTGGGGGAACCGGGGAGCTGTTTTTT. The rearrangement uses TRBV4-3 and TRBJ2-2; the D gene could be TRBD1 or TRBD2 (5 bases each). Germline-derived CDR1 and CDR2 are LGHNA and YSLEER. There are 14 residues in the CDR3. V was shortened by 4 bases and J by 5 bases, with 11 bases between the two germline ends.

This sequence joins TRBV7-9 and TRBJ2-5; either TRBD1 or TRBD2 may fit D (5 bases each). Germline V lookup: CDR1 SEHNR, CDR2 FQNEAQ (reference sequence). V was shortened by 4 bases and J by 5 bases, with 14 bases between the two germline ends. There are 14 residues in the CDR3. The CDR3 region has the DNA TGTGCCAGCAGCTCCACGCGTGGGGGTGAGACCCAGTACTTC. Amino acid sequence: CASSSTRGGETQYF.